This T cell receptor (beta chain) came from a study of blood T cells in healthy people across ages. Trimming at V came to 4 bases and at J to 5 bases, leaving 14 bases not matched to a gene. This CDR3 spans 16 amino acids. Germline V CDR1 and CDR2: SGHRS, YFSETQ. Next came a second PCR, run for about 7 to 12 cycles, which used a sample-barcoded 5' primer along with a J-beta primer mix. Each CDR3 protein is one row after TCRdb ran MiXCR on the 5' RACE reads. The table lists about 720,000 distinct CDR3 sequences, approximately 21% of them singletons. The clonotype was recovered from an older man in good health. Material: blood. The chain combines TRBV5-1 with TRBJ2-5; 7 nucleotides match TRBD1. CDR3 coding DNA: TGCGCCAGCAGCCCCCTCCGCAGGGGGACGGTTGAGACCCAGTACTTC. This encodes CASSPLRRGTVETQYF.